This T cell receptor (beta chain) originates from a study of T-cell reconstitution after alpha-beta-depleted transplantation in children. V lost 5 bases and J lost 3, with 16 bases in between. The CDR3 is 16 amino acids. In germline, CDR1 is MNHEY, CDR2 SMNVEV (reference sequence). This clonotype has more than one count but fewer than ten. Preparation of the TCRbeta library was carried out with unique molecular identifiers. TCRdb re-analysed the PCR reads in MiXCR, keeping a single row per CDR3 protein. Here the sample spans roughly 790,000 distinct CDR3 sequences, about 15% being singletons. The sequence came from a male patient under 18 who had a stem cell transplant for acute lymphoblastic leukemia, so the T cells may come from the graft donor. The chain links TRBV27 to TRBJ2-2; D is unresolved. Sequencing used PBMCs, mostly from graft donor cells, obtained 360 days after TCRalphabeta/CD19-depleted stem cell transplant. As DNA, the CDR3 is TGTGCCAGCAGTCCTATCCTTTTGGGGTACACCGGGGAGCTGTTTTTT. Translating gives CASSPILLGYTGELFF.